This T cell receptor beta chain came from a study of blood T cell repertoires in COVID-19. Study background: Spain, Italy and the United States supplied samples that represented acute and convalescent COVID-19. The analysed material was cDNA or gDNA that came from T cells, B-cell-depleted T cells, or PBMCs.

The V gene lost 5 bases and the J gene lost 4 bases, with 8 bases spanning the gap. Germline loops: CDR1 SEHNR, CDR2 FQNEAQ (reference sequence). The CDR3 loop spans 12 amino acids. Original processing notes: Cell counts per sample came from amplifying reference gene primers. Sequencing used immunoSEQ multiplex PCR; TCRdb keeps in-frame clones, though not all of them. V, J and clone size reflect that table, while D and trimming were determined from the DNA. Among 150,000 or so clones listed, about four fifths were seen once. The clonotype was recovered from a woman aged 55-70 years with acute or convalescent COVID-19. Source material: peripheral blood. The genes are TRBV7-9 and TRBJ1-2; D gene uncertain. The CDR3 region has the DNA TGTGCCAGCAGCCAGACACGCTATGGCTACACCTTC. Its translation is CASSQTRYGYTF.